Each of the 10 T cell receptor beta chains below was sequenced from the same sample in a study of graft-versus-host responses after intestinal transplantation. Method: immunoSEQ multiplex PCR; TCRdb's copy keeps in-frame clones and lacks some. This sample carries approximately 120,000 clones, just over 90% of them seen once, and the ten largest clones take roughly 0.17%. Antigens for these TCRs are unknown. Specimen: unstimulated CD4+ T cells sorted from spleen or lymph node cells, collected before intestinal transplant. These receptor sequences come from a human donor who received an intestinal transplant.

The chain carries TRBV10-3 and TRBJ1-2, with D perhaps matching TRBD1 (6 bases). The CDR3 is 13 amino acids. Between the trimmed V and J ends, which lost 4 bases and 4 bases, there was a span of 10 bases. Germline CDR1 ENHRY, CDR2 SYGVKD. CDR3 region: CAISAGGPYGYTF. The CDR3, as DNA: TGTGCCATCAGTGCGGGGGGGCCCTATGGCTACACCTTC.

The chain employs TRBV19 and TRBJ1-1; 8 nucleotides agree with TRBD1. With V trimmed by 4 bases and J by 5 bases, 6 bases remained unmatched. Germline CDR1 reads LNHDA; CDR2 reads SQIVND (reference sequence). This CDR3 is 14 amino acids long. As DNA, the CDR3 is TGTGCCAGTAGTAGCGGACAGGGTGGGACTGAAGCTTTCTTT. This sequence encodes CASSSGQGGTEAFF.

The chain carries TRBV6-1 and TRBJ1-6; D remains unclear. Germline V CDR1 and CDR2: MNHNS, SASEGT. The CDR3 extends over 15 amino acids. The germline V and J ends were trimmed by 6 bases and 7 bases, with 16 bases remaining between them. The CDR3 DNA is TGTGCCAGCAGGGGTTACCCCAGCGCAAATTCACCCCTCCACTTT. This gives the protein CASRGYPSANSPLHF.

This sequence joins TRBV7-6 and TRBJ1-2; D is perhaps TRBD1 (6 bases). V shed 4 bases and J shed 4 bases, with 28 bases lying between them. The CDR3 sequence is 19 residues long. Per germline, CDR1 SGHVS and CDR2 FNYEAQ. The CDR3 loop is CASSSGAGQGLLRGYGYTF. Written as DNA, the CDR3 is TGTGCCAGCAGCTCTGGGGCGGGGCAGGGGCTTCTTCGGGGCTATGGCTACACCTTC.

The rearrangement links TRBV10-3 to TRBJ1-1; D is undetermined. Between the trimmed V and J ends, which lost 8 bases and 6 bases, there was a span of 19 bases. The CDR3 is 14 residues long. From germline, CDR1 is ENHRY and CDR2 SYGVKD. CDR3: CAIRSREAGSEAFF. The CDR3 region has the DNA TGTGCCATCCGTTCCCGGGAGGCGGGTTCTGAAGCTTTCTTT.

The rearrangement joins TRBV9 to TRBJ2-5; 7 bases are a match to TRBD2. From germline, CDR1 is SGDLS and CDR2 YYNGEE. Losses at the gene ends were 3 bases for V and 2 bases for J; bases not matched to a gene: 4. CDR3 length: 14 residues. The CDR3 region is CASSESSGQETQYF. The CDR3 region has the DNA TGTGCCAGCAGCGAAAGTAGCGGGCAAGAGACCCAGTACTTC.

The chain is built from TRBV7-9 and TRBJ2-3; no reliable D call. The CDR3 is 15 residues long. Trimming removed 0 bases from V and 6 bases from J, with 13 bases in between. Germline V lookup: CDR1 SEHNR, CDR2 FQNEAQ (reference sequence). This CDR3 reads CASSLAAGPRDTQYF. The CDR3 DNA follows: TGTGCCAGCAGCTTAGCAGCCGGCCCAAGGGATACGCAGTATTTT.

J is TRBJ1-6 and V is TRBV6-5; no clear D. CDR1 is MNHEY and CDR2 is SVGAGI in the germline V gene. The V end lost 5 bases, the J end lost 13 bases, and 9 bases lay between the germline ends. This CDR3 is 11 amino acids long. The CDR3 loop reads CASSGSGPLHF. The CDR3 DNA follows: TGTGCCAGCAGTGGCTCGGGGCCCCTCCACTTT.

This chain connects TRBV4-1 to TRBJ1-1, with 9 bases matching TRBD1. Germline CDR1 reads MGHRA; CDR2 reads YSYEKL. CDR3 length: 15 residues. V gave up 1 base and J gave up 7 bases; unmatched junction bases: 7. The CDR3 bases are TGCGCCAGCAGCCAAGTCGGACAGGGGAGTGGTGAAGCTTTCTTT. Protein sequence: CASSQVGQGSGEAFF.

The chain carries TRBV29-1 and TRBJ2-1, with 10 bases matching TRBD2. The CDR3 totals 14 residues. The V segment lost 4 bases and the J segment 6 bases; nucleotides outside the gene matches: 6. Germline assignment: CDR1 SQVTM and CDR2 ANQGSEA. CDR3 in DNA: TGCAGCGTTGTTCATTTAGCGGGGGGCAATGAGCAGTTCTTC. Amino acid sequence: CSVVHLAGGNEQFF.